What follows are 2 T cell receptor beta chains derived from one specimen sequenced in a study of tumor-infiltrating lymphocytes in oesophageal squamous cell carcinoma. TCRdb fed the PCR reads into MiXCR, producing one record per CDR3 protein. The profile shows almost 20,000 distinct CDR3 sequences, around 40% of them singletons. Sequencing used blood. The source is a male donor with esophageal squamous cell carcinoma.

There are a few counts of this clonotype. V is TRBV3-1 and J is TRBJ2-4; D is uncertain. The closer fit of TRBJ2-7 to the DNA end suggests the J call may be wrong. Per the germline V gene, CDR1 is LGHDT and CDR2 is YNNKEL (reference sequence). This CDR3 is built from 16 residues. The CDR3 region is CASSQDLRVSSYEQYF. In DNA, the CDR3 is TGTGCCAGCAGCCAAGATCTAAGGGTTAGCTCCTACGAGCAGTACTTC.

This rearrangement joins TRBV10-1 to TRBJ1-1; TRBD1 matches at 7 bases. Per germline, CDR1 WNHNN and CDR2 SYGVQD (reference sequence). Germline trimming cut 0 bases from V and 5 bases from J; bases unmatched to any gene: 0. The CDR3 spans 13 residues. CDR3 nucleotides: TGCGCCAGCAGTGAGTCACAGGGGACTGAAGCTTTCTTT. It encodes CASSESQGTEAFF.